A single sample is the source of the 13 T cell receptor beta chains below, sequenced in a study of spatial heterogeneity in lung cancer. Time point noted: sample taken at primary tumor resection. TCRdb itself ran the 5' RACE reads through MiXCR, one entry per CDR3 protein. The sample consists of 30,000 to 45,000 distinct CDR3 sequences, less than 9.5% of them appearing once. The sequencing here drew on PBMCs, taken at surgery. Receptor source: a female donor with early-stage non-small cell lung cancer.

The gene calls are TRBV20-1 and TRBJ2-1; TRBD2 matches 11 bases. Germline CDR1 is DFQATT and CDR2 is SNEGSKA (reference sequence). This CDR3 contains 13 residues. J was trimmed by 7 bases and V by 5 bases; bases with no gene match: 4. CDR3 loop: CSAGTSGPNEQFF. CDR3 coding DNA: TGCAGTGCTGGGACTAGCGGACCTAATGAGCAGTTCTTC.

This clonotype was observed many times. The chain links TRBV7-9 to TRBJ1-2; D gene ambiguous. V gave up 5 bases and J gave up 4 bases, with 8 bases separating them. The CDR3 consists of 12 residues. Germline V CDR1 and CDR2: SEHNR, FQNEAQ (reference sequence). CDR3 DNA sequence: TGTGCCAGCAGCCTTAGCTCCTATGGCTACACCTTC. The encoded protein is CASSLSSYGYTF. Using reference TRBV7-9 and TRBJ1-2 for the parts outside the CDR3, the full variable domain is DTGVSQNPRHKITKRGQNVTFRCDPISEHNRLYWYRQTLGQGPEFLTYFQNEAQLEKSRLLSDRFSAERPKGSFSTLEIQRTEQGDSAMYLCASSLSSYGYTFGSGTRLTVV.

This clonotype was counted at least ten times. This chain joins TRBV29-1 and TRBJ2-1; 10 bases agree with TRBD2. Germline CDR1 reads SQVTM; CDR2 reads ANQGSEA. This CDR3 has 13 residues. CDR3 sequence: CTVSSGRGGEQFF. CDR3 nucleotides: TGCACCGTGTCTAGCGGGAGAGGTGGTGAGCAGTTCTTC.

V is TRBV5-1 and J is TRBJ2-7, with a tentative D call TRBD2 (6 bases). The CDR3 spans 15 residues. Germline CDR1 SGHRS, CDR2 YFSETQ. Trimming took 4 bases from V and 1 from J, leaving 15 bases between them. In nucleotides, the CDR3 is TGCGCCAGCAGCGCGACCCGGGACTTGTCCTACGAGCAGTACTTC. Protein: CASSATRDLSYEQYF.

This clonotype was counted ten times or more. DNA of the CDR3: TGCAGTGCCTTAGGGGTCCAAGCAACCACCCCCATGAACACTGAAGCTTTCTTT. The encoded protein is CSALGVQATTPMNTEAFF. V and J are TRBV20-1 and TRBJ1-1; D perhaps matches TRBD1 (5 bases). V lost 6 bases, J lost 0 bases, and 26 bases lay in between. The CDR3 has 18 amino acids. Per the germline V gene, CDR1 is DFQATT and CDR2 is SNEGSKA (reference sequence).

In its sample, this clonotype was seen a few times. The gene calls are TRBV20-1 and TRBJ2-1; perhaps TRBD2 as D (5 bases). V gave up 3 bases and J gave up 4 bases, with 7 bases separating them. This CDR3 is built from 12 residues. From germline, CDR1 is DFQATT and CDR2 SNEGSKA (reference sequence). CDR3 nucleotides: TGCAGTGCTAGCGGGGATTACAATGAGCAGTTCTTC. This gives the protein CSASGDYNEQFF.

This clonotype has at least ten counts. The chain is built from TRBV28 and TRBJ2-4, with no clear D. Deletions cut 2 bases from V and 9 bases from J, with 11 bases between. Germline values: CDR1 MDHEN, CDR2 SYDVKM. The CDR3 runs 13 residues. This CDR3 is CASSLPGSSIQYF. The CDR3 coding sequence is TGTGCCAGCAGTTTACCCGGTAGTAGCATTCAGTACTTC.

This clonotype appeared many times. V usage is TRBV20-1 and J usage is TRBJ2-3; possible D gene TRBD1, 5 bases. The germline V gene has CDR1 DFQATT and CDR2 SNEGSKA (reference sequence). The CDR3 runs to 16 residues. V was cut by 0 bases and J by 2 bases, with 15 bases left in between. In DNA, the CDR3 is TGCAGTGCTAGAGATGCCCTCGCGGACACCACAGATACGCAGTATTTT. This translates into CSARDALADTTDTQYF.

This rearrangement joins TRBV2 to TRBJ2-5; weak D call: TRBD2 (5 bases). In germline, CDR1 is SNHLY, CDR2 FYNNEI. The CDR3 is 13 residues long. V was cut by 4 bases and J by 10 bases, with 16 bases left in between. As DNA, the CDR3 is TGTGCCAGCAGTGTCAGCCCCATGGGAGACCAGTACTTC. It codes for CASSVSPMGDQYF.

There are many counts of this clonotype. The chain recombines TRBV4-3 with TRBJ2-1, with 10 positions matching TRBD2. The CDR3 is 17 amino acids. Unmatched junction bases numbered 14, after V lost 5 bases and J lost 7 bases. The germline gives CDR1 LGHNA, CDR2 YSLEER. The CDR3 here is CASSTRGAGGPYNEQFF. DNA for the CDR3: TGCGCCAGCAGCACCCGCGGAGCGGGAGGGCCTTATAATGAGCAGTTCTTC.

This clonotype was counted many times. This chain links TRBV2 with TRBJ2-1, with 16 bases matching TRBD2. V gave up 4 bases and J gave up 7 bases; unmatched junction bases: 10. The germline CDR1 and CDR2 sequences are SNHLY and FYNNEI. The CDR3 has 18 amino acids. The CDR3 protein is CASSAGTSGRARINEQFF. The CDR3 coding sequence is TGTGCCAGCAGTGCCGGGACTAGCGGGAGGGCCAGGATAAATGAGCAGTTCTTC. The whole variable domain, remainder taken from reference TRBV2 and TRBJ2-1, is EPEVTQTPSHQVTQMGQEVILRCVPISNHLYFYWYRQILGQKVEFLVSFYNNEISEKSEIFDDQFSVERPDGSNFTLKIRSTKLEDSAMYFCASSAGTSGRARINEQFFGPGTRLTVL.

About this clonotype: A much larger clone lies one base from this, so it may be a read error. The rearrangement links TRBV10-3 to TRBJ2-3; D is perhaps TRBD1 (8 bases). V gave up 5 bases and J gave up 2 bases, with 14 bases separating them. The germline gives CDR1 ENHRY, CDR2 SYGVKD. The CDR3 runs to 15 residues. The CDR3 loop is CAISKTGGDTDTQYF. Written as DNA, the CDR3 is TGTGCCATCAGTAAAACAGGGGGGGACACAGATACGCAGTATTTT.

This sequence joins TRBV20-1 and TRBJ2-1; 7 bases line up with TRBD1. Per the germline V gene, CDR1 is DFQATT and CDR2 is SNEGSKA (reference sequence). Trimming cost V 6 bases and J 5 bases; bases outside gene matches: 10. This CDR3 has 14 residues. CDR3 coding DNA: TGCAGTGCCACTGACAGGGTGGGACACAATGAGCAGTTCTTC. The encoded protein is CSATDRVGHNEQFF.